This TCR beta chain was documented in a study of blood T cell repertoires in COVID-19. TCRdb keeps only in-frame clones here, not all; method: immunoSEQ multiplex PCR. The repertoire includes 200,000 to 250,000 clones, roughly 88% of them detected once, and over 15% sits in the top ten. Germline V gene data show CDR1 as MNHEY and CDR2 as SVGAGI. V lost 6 bases, J lost 13 bases, and 6 bases stayed unmatched. This CDR3 spans 11 amino acids. Enrollment of patients from Seattle took place during active infection, with longitudinal follow-up. Sequenced: peripheral blood. The receptor comes from a man between 50 and 59 years old with COVID-19, enrolled during active disease. The chain has TRBV6-5 and TRBJ2-1, with 7 positions matching TRBD2. This CDR3 reads CASRHTGGQFF. CDR3 coding DNA: TGTGCCAGCAGGCACACGGGGGGACAGTTCTTC.